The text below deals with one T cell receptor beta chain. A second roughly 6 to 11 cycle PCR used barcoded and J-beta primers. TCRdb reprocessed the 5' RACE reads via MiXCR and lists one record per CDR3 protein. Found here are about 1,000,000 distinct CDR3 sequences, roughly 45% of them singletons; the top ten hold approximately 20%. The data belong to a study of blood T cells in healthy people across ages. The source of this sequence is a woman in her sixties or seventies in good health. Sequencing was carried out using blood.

DNA of the CDR3: TGCAGTGCTAGGCCGGGACTAGCCTACGAGCAGTACTTC. This translates into CSARPGLAYEQYF. The rearrangement joins TRBV20-1 to TRBJ2-7; 8 positions agree with TRBD2. The germline gives CDR1 DFQATT, CDR2 SNEGSKA (reference sequence). Trimming took 3 bases from V and 2 from J; bases not matched to a gene: 3. The CDR3 has 13 residues.